Reported below is one T cell receptor beta chain. Antigen specificity is unknown. Sample donors were healthy Caucasian individuals that came from Russia, aged roughly 6 to 95. The authors isolated at least 6 million PBMCs per sample. Through a sample-barcoded 5' primer and a J-beta primer mix, a second PCR was run for roughly 6 to 11 cycles. Each cDNA molecule carried a tag from a template-switch adaptor that contained 12 random nucleotides. TCRdb used MiXCR to reprocess the 5' RACE reads, holding one entry per CDR3 protein. The sample has hundreds of thousands of distinct CDR3 sequences; about 46% are singletons. These data originate in a study of blood T cells in healthy people across ages. Overall study results and limits: The study found more naive CD4+ cells and higher diversity in long-lived than aged donors.

The CDR3 spans 15 residues. Germline loops: CDR1 SNHLY, CDR2 FYNNEI. Trimming removed 8 bases at V and 2 bases at J, with 16 bases between. The TCR originated in an elderly man in good health. V is TRBV2 and J is TRBJ1-3, with D perhaps TRBD1 (6 bases). The sequenced material came from blood. CDR3: CASGTSEGPGNTIYF. In nucleotides, the CDR3 is TGTGCCAGCGGGACATCGGAAGGTCCTGGAAACACCATATATTTT.